This entry concerns a single T cell receptor (beta chain). Profiling relied on immunoSEQ multiplex PCR, and the TCRdb table lists in-frame clones only, not all of them. In the table there are roughly 30,000 clones, about 91% of which are singletons. Germline-derived CDR1 and CDR2 are LGHNA and YSLEER. After removal of 3 bases from V and 3 bases from J, the junction contained 10 bases not matched to a gene. The CDR3 has 16 amino acids. The data were obtained in a study of T cell changes during pregnancy in multiple sclerosis. The chain uses TRBV4-3 and TRBJ2-7; 8 bases match TRBD1. The TCR was taken from a female donor with multiple sclerosis, enrolled in a pregnancy study. The sample here was CD8+ T cells from peripheral blood mononuclear cells, taken after pregnancy. In DNA, the CDR3 is TGCGCCAGCAGCCAGGACCGGGGACAGGCGTTCTACGAGCAGTACTTC. It translates to CASSQDRGQAFYEQYF.